A selection of T cell receptor beta chains follows, all from one sample in a study of cytomegalovirus exposure and HLA in healthy donors. The protocol was immunoSEQ multiplex PCR, while the TCRdb copy is restricted to in-frame clones and leaves out a portion. The sample has 150,000 to 200,000 clones, about 84% seen once. Material: PBMCs. The receptor set was obtained from a man between 18 and 35 years old in good health and CMV-seronegative. Each CDR3 is given with its conserved first and last residue. The D gene is left open where the match is weak. Expanded clones are given a class, and other clones once, few, many or no size at all.

TRBV27,TRBJ1-4,TRBD1,-,CASSLGLTGREKLFF,TGTGCCAGCAGTTTAGGTTTGACAGGGAGAGAAAAACTGTTTTTT
TRBV9,TRBJ2-2,-,once,CASSVRGTPTGELFF,TGTGCCAGCAGTGTGAGGGGGACACCTACCGGGGAGCTGTTTTTT
TRBV19,TRBJ2-2,-,-,CASSQSGELFF,TGTGCCAGTAGCCAGTCCGGGGAGCTGTTTTTT
TRBV7-3,TRBJ1-6,-,-,CARSLRGREIYNSPLHF,TGTGCCCGCAGCCTACGAGGCAGGGAAATTTATAATTCACCCCTCCACTTT
TRBV11-2,TRBJ1-1,-,-,CASRGAYLAEAFF,TGTGCCAGCCGGGGGGCATATCTCGCCGAAGCTTTCTTT
TRBV29-1,TRBJ2-2,-,-,CSVATGANTGELFF,TGCAGCGTTGCCACGGGGGCGAACACCGGGGAGCTGTTTTTT
TRBV18,TRBJ2-2,TRBD1,-,CASSPGQVGTGELFF,TGTGCCAGCTCACCAGGACAGGTTGGCACCGGGGAGCTGTTTTTT
TRBV7-8,TRBJ2-1,TRBD2,-,CASSFGLAQNEQFF,TGTGCCAGCAGCTTCGGACTAGCGCAAAATGAGCAGTTCTTC
TRBV6-6,TRBJ2-7,-,-,CASSYSSSVHEQYF,TGTGCCAGCAGTTACTCGAGTTCCGTCCACGAGCAGTACTTC
TRBV18,TRBJ2-3,TRBD1,-,CASSSTGENTDTQYF,TGTGCCAGCTCATCGACAGGGGAAAACACAGATACGCAGTATTTT
TRBV5-4,TRBJ1-4,TRBD1,few,CASSSTGANEKLFF,TGTGCCAGCAGCTCGACAGGGGCTAATGAAAAACTGTTTTTT
TRBV9,TRBJ2-2,-,-,CASSPPSGENTGELFF,TGTGCCAGCAGCCCCCCCTCGGGGGAGAACACCGGGGAGCTGTTTTTT
TRBV2,TRBJ2-7,TRBD2,-,CASSDIGGGPSYEQYF,TGTGCCAGCAGTGATATCGGCGGGGGTCCTTCCTACGAGCAGTACTTC
TRBV4-3,TRBJ1-2,TRBD1,-,CASSQASRGDYGYTF,TGCGCCAGCAGCCAAGCGAGCAGGGGGGACTATGGCTACACCTTC
TRBV15,TRBJ2-1,TRBD1,-,CATSSRQGAYNEQFF,TGTGCCACCAGCAGCCGACAGGGGGCCTACAATGAGCAGTTCTTC
TRBV7-3,TRBJ2-7,TRBD2,-,CASSLLAGGGEQYF,TGTGCCAGCAGCCTACTAGCGGGAGGGGGCGAGCAGTACTTC
TRBV12-5,TRBJ2-1,-,-,CASGLGGLSSYNEQFF,TGTGCTAGTGGTTTGGGGGGACTGAGCTCCTACAATGAGCAGTTCTTC
TRBV7-3,TRBJ2-2,TRBD1,-,CASSDRDREAGELFF,TGTGCCAGCAGCGATCGGGACAGGGAGGCCGGGGAGCTGTTTTTT
TRBV27,TRBJ1-2,-,once,CASSLSPRDSYTF,TGTGCCAGCAGTTTAAGCCCCCGGGATAGCTACACCTTC
TRBV30,TRBJ2-7,-,-,CAWSPPGGEQYF,TGTGCCTGGAGTCCACCCGGGGGCGAGCAGTACTTC
TRBV5-4,TRBJ1-1,-,-,CASSLSRRNTEAFF,TGTGCCAGCAGCTTGAGTCGGAGAAACACTGAAGCTTTCTTT
TRBV28,TRBJ1-2,TRBD1,-,CASSLGRGGNGYTF,TGTGCCAGCAGTTTAGGAAGAGGGGGCAATGGCTACACCTTC
TRBV27,TRBJ2-4,-,-,CASSLFQGTDIQYF,TGTGCCAGCAGTTTATTTCAGGGTACGGACATTCAGTACTTC
TRBV28,TRBJ2-7,-,-,CASSLYRVDDYEQYF,TGTGCCAGCAGTTTATATCGGGTAGACGACTACGAGCAGTACTTC
TRBV6-5,TRBJ2-3,TRBD1,-,CASRGQNTDTQYF,TGTGCCAGCCGGGGACAGAATACAGATACGCAGTATTTT
TRBV5-1,TRBJ2-7,TRBD1,-,CASSGTVSSYEQYF,TGCGCCAGCAGCGGGACAGTGAGCTCCTACGAGCAGTACTTC
TRBV28,TRBJ1-1,-,-,CASSLFDSVNTEAFF,TGTGCCAGCAGTTTATTTGACTCCGTGAACACTGAAGCTTTCTTT
TRBV9,TRBJ2-3,TRBD2,-,CASSVDPGGGILNTQYF,TGTGCCAGCAGCGTAGATCCGGGAGGCGGGATTTTGAATACGCAGTATTTT
TRBV19,TRBJ1-5,-,-,CASSVKPEPQHF,TGTGCCAGTAGTGTTAAGCCGGAGCCCCAGCATTTT
TRBV28,TRBJ1-4,-,-,CASSGLGPPEKLFF,TGTGCCAGCAGTGGTTTGGGCCCGCCAGAAAAACTGTTTTTT
TRBV5-1,TRBJ1-6,-,-,CASSPHLGGRNSPLHF,TGCGCCAGCAGCCCACATCTCGGGGGGAGGAATTCACCCCTCCACTTT
TRBV19,TRBJ1-5,-,-,CASSIDPDRRDQPQHF,TGTGCCAGTAGTATAGATCCGGACAGACGGGATCAGCCCCAGCATTTT
TRBV6-1,TRBJ1-4,-,-,CASSEIRGLGEKLFF,TGTGCCAGCAGTGAAATTCGTGGCTTGGGCGAAAAACTGTTTTTT
TRBV7-9,TRBJ2-1,TRBD2,-,CASSPSGRAVNEQFF,TGTGCCAGCAGTCCTAGCGGGAGGGCCGTCAATGAGCAGTTCTTC
TRBV10-3,TRBJ1-1,TRBD1,few,CAISELTGVNTEAFF,TGTGCCATCAGTGAGTTGACAGGGGTGAACACTGAAGCTTTCTTT
TRBV7-9,TRBJ2-5,TRBD1,-,CASSLDSDRGGRETQYF,TGTGCCAGCAGCTTAGACTCGGACAGGGGAGGACGAGAGACCCAGTACTTC
TRBV6-1,TRBJ1-4,TRBD1,-,CASSVGQWGEKLFF,TGTGCCAGCAGTGTGGGACAGTGGGGTGAAAAACTGTTTTTT
TRBV11-2,TRBJ1-2,-,-,CASSLASNYGYTF,TGTGCCAGCAGCTTAGCCAGTAACTATGGCTACACCTTC
TRBV28,TRBJ2-1,-,-,CASSSQGLQRQPFF,TGTGCCAGCAGTTCACAGGGCCTCCAGCGCCAACCCTTCTTC
TRBV6-6,TRBJ2-7,TRBD1,-,CASRIGQGELYEQYF,TGTGCCAGCAGGATTGGACAGGGGGAATTATACGAGCAGTACTTC
TRBV10-3,TRBJ1-5,-,-,CAISRGPSDDQPQHF,TGTGCCATCAGCCGCGGGCCGTCCGATGATCAGCCCCAGCATTTT
TRBV2,TRBJ2-7,-,-,CASGPSGGKVLEQYF,TGTGCCAGCGGACCCTCCGGGGGAAAGGTGTTGGAGCAGTACTTC
TRBV7-2,TRBJ2-5,TRBD2,-,CASSKSSGGAYETQYF,TGTGCCAGCAGCAAATCTAGCGGGGGGGCTTATGAGACCCAGTACTTC
TRBV15,TRBJ2-5,TRBD2,-,CATSVGLAGGQETQYF,TGTGCCACCAGCGTTGGACTAGCGGGGGGCCAAGAGACCCAGTACTTC
TRBV10-3,TRBJ1-5,TRBD1,few,CAISERQGNQPQHF,TGTGCCATCAGTGAGAGACAGGGGAATCAGCCCCAGCATTTT
TRBV10-3,TRBJ2-7,-,-,CAISSPGRGLGYEQYF,TGTGCCATCAGTTCCCCTGGGCGAGGACTTGGCTACGAGCAGTACTTC
TRBV28,TRBJ2-5,TRBD2,once,CASSSLRVAGTGNQETQYF,TGTGCCAGCAGCTCCCTCCGGGTAGCGGGAACGGGGAACCAAGAGACCCAGTACTTC
TRBV7-3,TRBJ1-1,-,-,CASSLNADTVAFF,TGTGCCAGCAGCCTAAACGCGGACACGGTTGCTTTCTTT
TRBV6-5,TRBJ2-1,-,-,CASSPGLYNEQFF,TGTGCCAGCAGTCCTGGACTTTACAATGAGCAGTTCTTC
TRBV2,TRBJ1-2,-,-,CASSESILGAPYTF,TGTGCCAGCAGTGAATCCATCCTGGGGGCACCCTACACCTTC